The 13 T cell receptor beta chains below all came from one sample that was sequenced in a study of T cell repertoires in ileal Crohn's disease. Noted time point: neoterminal ileum biopsy at postoperative endoscopy, about 6 months after surgery. Sequenced by immunoSEQ multiplex PCR; TCRdb stores in-frame clones only, minus some. Of approximately 11,000 clones listed, 79% are singletons. The sample consisted of ileal tissue. The receptor source for this set is an adult with Crohn's disease.

The rearrangement uses TRBV19 and TRBJ1-5; D gene uncertain. Germline lookup yields CDR1 LNHDA and CDR2 SQIVND (reference sequence). V shed 0 bases and J shed 5 bases, with 14 bases lying between them. This CDR3 comprises 16 residues. CDR3 loop: CASSIDWAGLDQPQHF. CDR3 coding DNA: TGTGCCAGTAGTATAGATTGGGCGGGGTTGGATCAGCCCCAGCATTTT.

The chain uses TRBV28 and TRBJ1-1; D remains ambiguous. Deletions cut 6 bases from V and 0 bases from J, with 11 bases between. The CDR3 spans 14 residues. Germline V gene sequence: CDR1 MDHEN, CDR2 SYDVKM. DNA of the CDR3: TGTGCCAGCAGCTCATGGCGGTTGAACACTGAAGCTTTCTTT. Its translation is CASSSWRLNTEAFF.

This clone showed up just once. The chain uses TRBV2 and TRBJ1-2; D possibly corresponds to TRBD1 (6 bases). In germline, CDR1 is SNHLY, CDR2 FYNNEI. This CDR3 is 13 amino acids long. Trimming left V 1 base short and J 4 bases short, with 7 bases between. Written as DNA, the CDR3 is TGTGCCAGCAGTGAAGACAGGGTCTATGGCTACACCTTC. It is translated as CASSEDRVYGYTF. Looking up the rest from reference TRBV2 and TRBJ1-2 gives the full variable domain: EPEVTQTPSHQVTQMGQEVILRCVPISNHLYFYWYRQILGQKVEFLVSFYNNEISEKSEIFDDQFSVERPDGSNFTLKIRSTKLEDSAMYFCASSEDRVYGYTFGSGTRLTVV.

The J gene is TRBJ2-1, the V gene TRBV6-5; TRBD2 matches 8 bases. Germline loops: CDR1 MNHEY, CDR2 SVGAGI. Trimming at V came to 4 bases and at J to 0 bases, leaving 5 bases not matched to a gene. The CDR3 extends over 16 amino acids. CDR3 bases: TGTGCCAGCAGTTCCCCGACTAGCGACTCCTACAATGAGCAGTTCTTC. This codes for CASSSPTSDSYNEQFF.

This clone appeared a few times. V usage is TRBV10-1 and J usage is TRBJ2-1; 12 bases are a match to TRBD2. Losses at the gene ends were 5 bases for V and 9 bases for J; bases not matched to a gene: 8. The CDR3 totals 15 residues. Germline lookup yields CDR1 WNHNN and CDR2 SYGVQD (reference sequence). This CDR3 reads CASSRTSGGPGEQFF. Written as DNA, the CDR3 is TGCGCCAGCAGTCGAACTAGCGGGGGGCCGGGTGAGCAGTTCTTC.

The rearrangement uses TRBV12-5 and TRBJ1-1, with unresolved D. The CDR3 sequence is 13 residues long. CDR1 and CDR2 (germline): LGHNT, FRNRAP. V lost 1 base to trimming and J lost 0 bases, with 3 bases between them. The CDR3 loop reads CASGLAVNTEAFF. DNA for the CDR3: TGTGCTAGTGGTTTGGCAGTGAACACTGAAGCTTTCTTT.

V is TRBV9 and J is TRBJ1-1, with 7 bases that match TRBD1. Trimming at V came to 3 bases and at J to 4 bases, leaving 6 bases not matched to a gene. The CDR3 runs to 14 residues. Germline assignment: CDR1 SGDLS and CDR2 YYNGEE. The CDR3 reads CASSEGAGSTEAFF. CDR3 bases: TGTGCCAGCAGCGAGGGGGCCGGGTCCACTGAAGCTTTCTTT. The full variable domain, with the rest looked up from reference TRBV9 and TRBJ1-1, is DSGVTQTPKHLITATGQRVTLRCSPRSGDLSVYWYQQSLDQGLQFLIQYYNGEERAKGNILERFSAQQFPDLHSELNLSSLELGDSALYFCASSEGAGSTEAFFGQGTRLTVV.

The chain has TRBV5-1 and TRBJ1-1; D perhaps matches TRBD1 (6 bases). V lost 3 bases to trimming and J lost 3 bases, with 9 bases between them. From germline, CDR1 is SGHRS and CDR2 YFSETQ. The CDR3 runs 13 residues. The CDR3 DNA sequence: TGCGCCAGCAGCTCGGACAGTTACACTGAAGCTTTCTTT. Translation: CASSSDSYTEAFF.

This chain connects TRBV12-5 to TRBJ1-5; D unresolved. This CDR3 region has 14 residues. The V end lost 7 bases, the J end lost 5 bases, and 15 bases lay between the germline ends. Per the germline V gene, CDR1 is LGHNT and CDR2 is FRNRAP. CDR3 sequence reads: CASAEGRIDQPQHF. CDR3 bases: TGTGCTAGTGCCGAAGGGAGAATCGATCAGCCCCAGCATTTT.

The chain couples TRBV19 to TRBJ2-5; 7 positions match TRBD1. The CDR3 length is 15 residues. Trimming removed 3 bases from V and 3 bases from J; junction bases left unmatched: 7. Germline CDR1 LNHDA, CDR2 SQIVND (reference sequence). CDR3 region: CASSMVQGMEETQYF. CDR3 nucleotide sequence: TGTGCCAGTAGTATGGTACAGGGGATGGAAGAGACCCAGTACTTC.

The V and J genes are TRBV4-1 and TRBJ1-1; TRBD1 matches 7 bases. Germline V lookup: CDR1 MGHRA, CDR2 YSYEKL. The CDR3 is made up of 15 amino acids. The V and J ends lost 4 bases and 5 bases, in that order; junction bases with no gene match: 10. The CDR3 DNA follows: TGCGCCAGCAGCCCCTACAGGGGCCAACGGACTGAAGCTTTCTTT. Amino acids: CASSPYRGQRTEAFF.

The CDR3 is CASSLVSTGAGELFF. The CDR3 DNA reads as TGTGCCAGCAGCTTAGTGTCGACAGGGGCCGGGGAGCTGTTTTTT. The chain recombines TRBV11-3 with TRBJ2-2, with TRBD1 matching 8 bases. The V and J ends lost 1 base and 6 bases, in that order; junction bases with no gene match: 4. The length of the CDR3 is 15 residues. Germline assignment: CDR1 SGHNT and CDR2 YENEEA. The full variable domain, its missing parts supplied by reference TRBV11-3 and TRBJ2-2, is EAGVVQSPRYKIIEKKQPVAFWCNPISGHNTLYWYLQNLGQGPELLIRYENEEAVDDSQLPKDRFSAERLKGVDSTLKIQPAELGDSAVYLCASSLVSTGAGELFFGEGSRLTVL.

This sequence joins TRBV5-6 and TRBJ1-1; the D gene is possibly TRBD1 (6 bases). CDR1 and CDR2 from the germline V gene are SGHDT and YYEEEE. V was trimmed by 4 bases and J by 2 bases, leaving 15 bases between them. The CDR3 contains 15 residues. In DNA, the CDR3 is TGTGCCAGCAGCCCTTTACAGGGACAAAACACTGAAGCTTTCTTT. This gives the protein CASSPLQGQNTEAFF.